This TCR beta chain came from a study of technical replicates of blood from several donors. Here immunoSEQ multiplex PCR was the method, and the copy in TCRdb shows in-frame clones only, minus some. The sample lists about 97,000 clones, about 95% occurring once. The germline V gene encodes CDR1 SGHRS and CDR2 YFSETQ. The germline V and J ends were trimmed by 5 bases and 3 bases, with 8 bases remaining between them. This CDR3 has 12 amino acids. The gene calls are TRBV5-1 and TRBJ1-1; no clear D gene. This TCR was recovered from a human donor in good health. The sample taken for sequencing was T cells isolated from PBMCs. The CDR3 spells CASRFSHTEAFF. For the CDR3, the DNA is TGCGCCAGCAGGTTCAGTCACACTGAAGCTTTCTTT. Using reference TRBV5-1 and TRBJ1-1 for the parts outside the CDR3, the full variable domain is KAGVTQTPRYLIKTRGQQVTLSCSPISGHRSVSWYQQTPGQGLQFLFEYFSETQRNKGNFPGRFSGRQFSNSRSEMNVSTLELGDSALYLCASRFSHTEAFFGQGTRLTVV.